This TCR beta chain emerged from a study of T cells in women clearing cervical HPV infection. The overall study: Cases' blood sampling followed lesion detection by median around 23 weeks (90 to 200).

Points on this clone: Its antigen is currently unknown. The DNA ends 3 residues before the CDR3 does, and the rest of the CDR3 is filled in from the germline J gene.

The CDR3 is 11 amino acids. Germline assignment: CDR1 SGHTA and CDR2 FQGNSA. General study findings and limits: CIN3+ cases had significantly higher TCR repertoire richness than controls, but evenness did not differ. Timing of associations relative to infection is unclear; T-cell subsets were not isolated.

Produced via immunoSEQ multiplex PCR; TCRdb's table is partial and in-frame only. The sample totals about 27,000 clones. Source material: blood buffy coat. The chain has TRBV7-2 and TRBJ2-4, with D uncertain. The receptor's source is a woman between 18 and 69 years old with a cervical HPV16 infection that either progressed to CIN3+ or cleared (not recorded which). Partial CDR3 DNA: TGTGCCAGCAGCTCCAGGCGTAGT. Translating it yields CASSSRRS. The entire CDR3 reads CASSSRRSQYF.